The 30 T cell receptor beta chains listed next were all sequenced from one sample in a study of CD4 T cells in relation to SARS-CoV-2 and coronaviruses listed by TCRdb under 2021. The protocol used for the library was the immunoSEQ multiplex PCR assay. TCRdb limited this immuneACCESS table to in-frame rearrangements with V and J called. A share of clones is missing; checked studies link under half to unresolved V genes, and the rest is unexplained. This sample lists tens of thousands of clones; 92% were detected once. The ten largest clones add up to about 0.4% of the sample. Source material: naive CD4+ T cells from PBMCs. The cell subset or site label, read with the paper, signifies: naive CD4+ T cells isolated by negative enrichment. Source of these receptors: an adult with COVID-19.

This sequence joins TRBV10-1 and TRBJ2-1; perhaps TRBD2 as D (5 bases). V shed 0 bases and J shed 5 bases, with 20 bases lying between them. CDR1 is WNHNN and CDR2 is SYGVQD in the germline V gene (reference sequence). This CDR3 region has 18 residues. CDR3 bases: TGCGCCAGCAGTGAGTCGGTCGTGGGAGCCAGGTCAAACAATGAGCAGTTCTTC. This sequence encodes CASSESVVGARSNNEQFF.

This clone has just one count. The chain carries TRBV4-1 and TRBJ1-1; D remains unclear. V gave up 4 bases and J gave up 4 bases, with 19 bases separating them. Germline CDR1 reads MGHRA; CDR2 reads YSYEKL. This CDR3 is 16 amino acids long. DNA for the CDR3: TGCGCCAGCAGCCCGCTTAATGTAGGTTTTGGCACTGAAGCTTTCTTT. This sequence encodes CASSPLNVGFGTEAFF.

The V and J genes are TRBV2 and TRBJ1-2; no clear D. The V and J ends lost 3 bases and 2 bases respectively, with 10 bases between them. The V gene's germline CDR1 is SNHLY and CDR2 FYNNEI. The CDR3 is 14 residues long. CDR3 amino acids: CASSDTRRNYGYTF. In DNA, the CDR3 is TGTGCCAGCAGTGACACCCGAAGAAACTATGGCTACACCTTC.

The chain employs TRBV5-6 and TRBJ2-7; 9 positions agree with TRBD1. CDR1 and CDR2 from the germline V gene are SGHDT and YYEEEE. The CDR3 is made up of 16 amino acids. The ends lost 1 base at V and 3 bases at J; junction bases unmatched: 8. The CDR3 loop reads CASSLLVDRGNYEQYF. As DNA, the CDR3 is TGTGCCAGCAGCTTGTTAGTGGACAGGGGAAACTACGAGCAGTACTTC. Filled out from reference TRBV5-6 and TRBJ2-7, the complete variable domain reads DAGVTQSPTHLIKTRGQQVTLRCSPKSGHDTVSWYQQALGQGPQFIFQYYEEEERQRGNFPDRFSGHQFPNYSSELNVNALLLGDSALYLCASSLLVDRGNYEQYFGPGTRLTVT.

This chain uses TRBV28 with TRBJ2-1; 11 bases agree with TRBD2. V was clipped by 7 bases and J by 4 bases; unmatched bases: 9. Germline CDR1 is MDHEN and CDR2 is SYDVKM. CDR3 length: 16 amino acids. The CDR3 region has the DNA TGTGCCAGCATCCGACTAGCGGGAAATATATACAATGAGCAGTTCTTC. Translating it yields CASIRLAGNIYNEQFF.

The genes are TRBV5-4 and TRBJ1-2; TRBD1 matches 7 bases. J was trimmed by 3 bases and V by 0 bases; bases with no gene match: 2. The germline CDR1 and CDR2 sequences are SGHNT and YYREEE (reference sequence). The CDR3 spans 14 residues. CDR3 region: CASSLEGGYYGYTF. In DNA form, the CDR3 reads TGTGCCAGCAGCTTGGAAGGGGGCTACTATGGCTACACCTTC.

A single count supports this clone. This sequence joins TRBV29-1 and TRBJ2-7; 8 bases line up with TRBD2. The CDR3 consists of 16 residues. The junction had 15 bases not matched to a gene; V was cut back by 4 bases and J by 4 bases. Per the germline V gene, CDR1 is SQVTM and CDR2 is ANQGSEA. The CDR3 DNA sequence: TGCAGCGTTGTTACCTACGGCGGGGGGAGCCCTTACGAGCAGTACTTC. It is translated as CSVVTYGGGSPYEQYF.

The J gene is TRBJ2-1, the V gene TRBV11-1, with TRBD1 identical over 10 bases. Germline trimming cut 6 bases from V and 6 bases from J; bases unmatched to any gene: 11. Germline CDR1 SGHAT, CDR2 FQDESV (reference sequence). The CDR3 loop spans 16 amino acids. The DNA for the CDR3 is TGTGCCAGCAGAGAAGGCGGGACAGGGGCTTTCAATGAGCAGTTCTTC. It codes for CASREGGTGAFNEQFF.

The chain combines TRBV14 with TRBJ2-1; D is possibly TRBD2 (6 bases). This CDR3 has 16 residues. The V and J ends lost 3 bases and 0 bases respectively, with 12 bases between them. Germline-derived CDR1 and CDR2 are SGHDN and FVKESK. CDR3 residues: CASSHRDSSSYNEQFF. The CDR3 coding sequence is TGTGCCAGCAGCCACAGGGACTCGAGCTCCTACAATGAGCAGTTCTTC.

CDR3 region: CASSVAGRQGTDEQYF. CDR3 DNA: TGTGCCAGCAGTGTGGCGGGGCGACAGGGTACGGACGAGCAGTACTTC. This chain links TRBV7-9 with TRBJ2-7; TRBD1 might be the D (7 bases). The ends were cut back, 6 bases at V and 5 bases at J, with 23 bases in the middle. The CDR3 is 16 amino acids. CDR1 is SEHNR and CDR2 is FQNEAQ in the germline V gene (reference sequence).

The rearrangement joins TRBV5-1 to TRBJ2-7, with no clear D. V lost 0 bases, J lost 2 bases, and 6 bases lay in between. This CDR3 is built from 13 residues. CDR1 and CDR2 from the germline V gene are SGHRS and YFSETQ. The CDR3 spells CASSLVGTYEQYF. The CDR3 nucleotides are TGCGCCAGCAGCTTGGTCGGTACCTACGAGCAGTACTTC.

The rearrangement joins TRBV30 to TRBJ1-1, with 12 bases aligning to TRBD1. J gave up 1 base and V 4 bases, and 4 bases lay outside the gene matches. There are 15 residues in the CDR3. Germline loops: CDR1 GTSNPN, CDR2 SVGIG (reference sequence). The CDR3 region is CAWTGTGGRNTEAFF. The CDR3 DNA reads as TGTGCCTGGACCGGGACAGGGGGCAGGAACACTGAAGCTTTCTTT. The variable domain in full, completed from reference TRBV30 and TRBJ1-1, reads SQTIHQWPATLVQPVGSPLSLECTVEGTSNPNLYWYRQAAGRGLQLLFYSVGIGQISSEVPQNLSASRPQDRQFILSSKKLLLSDSGFYLCAWTGTGGRNTEAFFGQGTRLTVV.

This chain connects TRBV2 to TRBJ2-2; no reliable D call. Germline lookup yields CDR1 SNHLY and CDR2 FYNNEI. Deletions cut 2 bases from V and 7 bases from J, with 5 bases between. The CDR3 is made up of 12 amino acids. CDR3 region: CASSESGGELFF. The CDR3 bases are TGTGCCAGCAGTGAATCAGGCGGGGAGCTGTTTTTT.

The rearrangement links TRBV19 to TRBJ2-3; D tentatively reads TRBD1 or TRBD2 (6 bases each). Deletions cut 8 bases from V and 8 bases from J, with 14 bases between. The germline V gene encodes CDR1 LNHDA and CDR2 SQIVND (reference sequence). The CDR3 spans 12 residues. CDR3 region: CASGGGPGTQYF. DNA for the CDR3: TGTGCCAGTGGAGGGGGGCCGGGTACGCAGTATTTT.

The CDR3 protein is CASSRNGDTTYEEQFF. The CDR3 bases are TGCGCCAGCAGCCGTAATGGGGACACGACCTATGAGGAGCAGTTCTTC. The chain recombines TRBV5-1 with TRBJ2-1; TRBD1 is a possible D gene (6 bases). In germline, CDR1 is SGHRS, CDR2 YFSETQ. The CDR3 is 16 residues long. The ends were cut back, 4 bases at V and 10 bases at J, with 24 bases in the middle. Based on the CDR3 plus reference TRBV5-1 and TRBJ2-1, the full variable domain is KAGVTQTPRYLIKTRGQQVTLSCSPISGHRSVSWYQQTPGQGLQFLFEYFSETQRNKGNFPGRFSGRQFSNSRSEMNVSTLELGDSALYLCASSRNGDTTYEEQFFGPGTRLTVL.

This clone was counted a few times. The rearrangement uses TRBV7-9 and TRBJ1-4; D remains ambiguous. Trimming took off 5 bases at V and 3 bases at J, with 16 bases between the two ends. CDR1 and CDR2 (germline): SEHNR, FQNEAQ (reference sequence). The CDR3 contains 16 residues. The DNA for the CDR3 is TGTGCCAGCAGCCTACCAAGGTGGGCGGCTAATGAAAAACTGTTTTTT. Translated: CASSLPRWAANEKLFF.

J is TRBJ1-1 and V is TRBV7-9; D is perhaps TRBD1 (6 bases). The germline CDR1 and CDR2 sequences are SEHNR and FQNEAQ (reference sequence). The CDR3 covers 15 residues. V lost 0 bases and J lost 6, with 14 bases in between. The CDR3 DNA follows: TGTGCCAGCAGCTTAGCGTCGGGGTGGGGGCCTGAAGCTTTCTTT. This sequence encodes CASSLASGWGPEAFF.

This chain links TRBV20-1 with TRBJ2-3; tentative D call: TRBD2 (6 bases). CDR3 length equals 11 residues. V was clipped by 1 base and J by 8 bases, with 7 bases between them. Germline V CDR1 and CDR2: DFQATT, SNEGSKA (reference sequence). The CDR3 bases are TGCAGTGCTAGAGGGGGAGGTACGCAGTATTTT. Amino acids: CSARGGGTQYF.

V is TRBV28 and J is TRBJ2-3; D uncertain. The ends were cut back, 8 bases at V and 3 bases at J, with 9 bases in the middle. Germline assignment: CDR1 MDHEN and CDR2 SYDVKM. This CDR3 region has 12 residues. The CDR3 sequence: CASGAATDTQYF. The CDR3 DNA reads as TGTGCCAGCGGTGCAGCGACAGATACGCAGTATTTT.

This rearrangement joins TRBV3-1 (or the pseudogene TRBV3-2) to TRBJ2-7, with 12 bases fitting TRBD2. The CDR3 consists of 16 residues. Germline-derived CDR1 and CDR2 are LGHDT and YNNKEL (reference sequence). The junction had 6 bases not matched to a gene; V was cut back by 3 bases and J by 3 bases. The DNA for the CDR3 is TGTGCCAGCAGCCACGGGAGACTAGCGGGAGTCTACGAGCAGTACTTC. Protein product: CASSHGRLAGVYEQYF.

The count of this clone is one. V is TRBV5-1 and J is TRBJ1-5; no definite D call. The V end lost 0 bases, the J end lost 2 bases, and 6 bases lay between the germline ends. Per the germline V gene, CDR1 is SGHRS and CDR2 is YFSETQ. The CDR3 has 14 residues. This CDR3 reads CASSLEGGNQPQHF. DNA of the CDR3: TGCGCCAGCAGCTTGGAAGGAGGCAATCAGCCCCAGCATTTT.

This sequence joins TRBV2 and TRBJ2-5; unclear D gene. The CDR3 runs 14 residues. CDR1 is SNHLY, CDR2 FYNNEI, per germline. The V end lost 4 bases, the J end lost 5 bases, and 14 bases lay between the germline ends. Written as DNA, the CDR3 is TGTGCCAGCAGTGTAAAAGCGAGAGTGGAGACCCAGTACTTC. It translates to CASSVKARVETQYF.

This chain links TRBV5-1 with TRBJ2-1; possible D gene TRBD1, 5 bases. CDR1 is SGHRS, CDR2 YFSETQ, per germline. Between the trimmed V and J ends, which lost 4 bases and 8 bases, there was a span of 16 bases. This CDR3 is 14 amino acids long. CDR3 region: CASSGTRVGDEQFF. The DNA for the CDR3 is TGCGCCAGCAGCGGAACCAGGGTTGGGGATGAGCAGTTCTTC.

This clone has just a few counts. The chain joins TRBV6-5 to TRBJ2-7, with D tentatively TRBD1 (6 bases). Germline CDR1 reads MNHEY; CDR2 reads SVGAGI. This CDR3 contains 13 residues. Trimming pared 0 bases from V and 6 bases from J, leaving 9 bases between. Written as DNA, the CDR3 is TGTGCCAGCAGTTACTCGTACAGGGCCGAGCAGTACTTC. This encodes CASSYSYRAEQYF.

This rearrangement joins TRBV2 to TRBJ2-3; tentatively, D is TRBD2 (6 bases). V dropped 3 bases and J dropped 5 bases, with 15 bases sitting between them. The CDR3 is 15 residues long. Germline V gene sequence: CDR1 SNHLY, CDR2 FYNNEI. This CDR3 is CASSDSRRAIDTQYF. CDR3 in DNA: TGTGCCAGCAGTGATAGTAGGAGGGCAATAGATACGCAGTATTTT.

This clone was seen a handful of times. The V gene is TRBV5-1, the J gene TRBJ2-7; 8 bases are shared with TRBD1. The CDR3 totals 14 residues. V gave up 4 bases and J gave up 1 base; unmatched junction bases: 4. Germline CDR1 SGHRS, CDR2 YFSETQ. CDR3: CASSQWTGSYEQYF. In nucleotides, the CDR3 is TGCGCCAGCAGCCAATGGACAGGGTCCTACGAGCAGTACTTC.

The V and J genes are TRBV19 and TRBJ2-7; 9 nucleotides line up with TRBD2. The CDR3 runs 15 residues. The germline V gene encodes CDR1 LNHDA and CDR2 SQIVND (reference sequence). V trimming: 4 bases; J trimming: 4 bases; junction bases outside the gene matches: 8. For the CDR3, the DNA is TGTGCCAGTAGTAGACTACTAGCGGGTTCGTACGAGCAGTACTTC. Translated: CASSRLLAGSYEQYF. Based on the CDR3 plus reference TRBV19 and TRBJ2-7, the full variable domain is DGGITQSPKYLFRKEGQNVTLSCEQNLNHDAMYWYRQDPGQGLRLIYYSQIVNDFQKGDIAEGYSVSREKKESFPLTVTSAQKNPTAFYLCASSRLLAGSYEQYFGPGTRLTVT.

V is TRBV27 and J is TRBJ2-4; the match to TRBD2 covers 9 bases. The CDR3 runs 16 residues. From germline, CDR1 is MNHEY and CDR2 SMNVEV (reference sequence). V lost 0 bases and J lost 3; bases outside the gene matches: 3. CDR3 residues: CASSLSSGGGKNIQYF. The DNA of the CDR3 is TGTGCCAGCAGTTTATCTAGCGGGGGAGGCAAAAACATTCAGTACTTC.

V usage is TRBV10-3 and J usage is TRBJ2-1; 10 bases align to TRBD2. Germline loops: CDR1 ENHRY, CDR2 SYGVKD. After removal of 5 bases from V and 9 bases from J, the junction contained 10 bases not matched to a gene. The CDR3 extends over 15 amino acids. CDR3 in DNA: TGTGCCATCAGTCCTCGGACTAGCGGAGATAGTGAGCAGTTCTTC. Protein product: CAISPRTSGDSEQFF.

This chain links TRBV4-3 with TRBJ1-2, with a tentative D call TRBD1 (5 bases). Trimming removed 1 base at V and 0 bases at J, with 18 bases between. Germline CDR1 reads LGHNA; CDR2 reads YSLEER. The CDR3 totals 18 residues. The CDR3 reads CASSQGTTWEGANYGYTF. CDR3 nucleotides: TGCGCCAGCAGCCAAGGAACGACTTGGGAAGGGGCTAACTATGGCTACACCTTC.